These T cell receptor beta chains were read from a single sample in a study of blood T cell repertoires in COVID-19. Produced via immunoSEQ multiplex PCR; TCRdb's table is partial and in-frame only. This table has some 500,000 clones, approximately 91% appearing once. Sequenced sample: peripheral blood. The source of these receptors is a woman aged 45-65 years with COVID-19, enrolled during active disease. Each CDR3 is given with its conserved first and last residue. Each record gives: clone size, CDR3 length, D gene, V gene, J gene, CDR3 protein, CDR3 DNA. D genes are given only for firm matches. The size of a clone is reported for some rows only, either as once, few or many, or as a class for expanded clones.

clone_size: .
cdr3_length: 15
d_call: .
v_call: TRBV2
j_call: TRBJ2-5
cdr3_aa: CASSEQPQSRETQYF
cdr3_nt: TGTGCCAGCAGTGAACAACCTCAATCCAGGGAGACCCAGTACTTC

clone_size: .
cdr3_length: 16
d_call: .
v_call: TRBV4-2
j_call: TRBJ1-2
cdr3_aa: CASSQEGSGMGYGYTF
cdr3_nt: TGTGCCAGCAGCCAAGAGGGTTCAGGGATGGGCTATGGCTACACCTTC

clone_size: .
cdr3_length: 14
d_call: .
v_call: TRBV6-5
j_call: TRBJ1-2
cdr3_aa: CASRLNGVNYGYTF
cdr3_nt: TGTGCCAGCAGACTAAATGGCGTGAACTATGGCTACACCTTC

clone_size: .
cdr3_length: 16
d_call: TRBD1
v_call: TRBV4-2
j_call: TRBJ1-2
cdr3_aa: CASSQWQGADPYGYTF
cdr3_nt: TGTGCCAGCAGCCAATGGCAGGGGGCGGATCCCTATGGCTACACCTTC

clone_size: .
cdr3_length: 15
d_call: TRBD1
v_call: TRBV28
j_call: TRBJ2-7
cdr3_aa: CASSPAGTGIYEQYF
cdr3_nt: TGTGCCAGCAGTCCAGCCGGGACAGGGATATACGAGCAGTACTTC

clone_size: .
cdr3_length: 14
d_call: .
v_call: TRBV10-1
j_call: TRBJ1-1
cdr3_aa: CASSESGVGDEAFF
cdr3_nt: TGCGCCAGCAGTGAGTCAGGCGTAGGGGATGAAGCTTTCTTT

clone_size: .
cdr3_length: 15
d_call: TRBD2
v_call: TRBV19
j_call: TRBJ2-5
cdr3_aa: CASSDRLAGVETQYF
cdr3_nt: TGTGCCAGTAGTGACCGACTAGCAGGAGTAGAGACCCAGTACTTC

clone_size: .
cdr3_length: 20
d_call: TRBD1
v_call: TRBV5-1
j_call: TRBJ1-3
cdr3_aa: CASRRGSGRGTGLSGNTIYF
cdr3_nt: TGCGCCAGCAGACGAGGTAGTGGCAGGGGGACCGGCCTCTCTGGAAACACCATATATTTT

clone_size: few
cdr3_length: 15
d_call: .
v_call: TRBV19
j_call: TRBJ1-3
cdr3_aa: CASSPGGPAGNTIYF
cdr3_nt: TGTGCCAGTAGCCCCGGAGGGCCGGCTGGAAACACCATATATTTT

clone_size: .
cdr3_length: 14
d_call: .
v_call: TRBV28
j_call: TRBJ2-7
cdr3_aa: CASSLSGVAYEQYF
cdr3_nt: TGTGCCAGCAGTTTATCCGGGGTTGCCTACGAGCAGTACTTC

clone_size: .
cdr3_length: 11
d_call: .
v_call: TRBV20-1
j_call: TRBJ1-1
cdr3_aa: CSATTNTEAFF
cdr3_nt: TGCAGTGCGACAACGAACACTGAAGCTTTCTTT